This T cell receptor (beta chain) was captured by sequencing in a study of spatial heterogeneity in lung cancer. TCRdb reprocessed the 5' RACE reads via MiXCR and lists one record per CDR3 protein. There are some 37,000 distinct CDR3 sequences in the sample; around 7.2% occur only once, and under 30% lies in the top ten. Findings and limits, study-wide: Resection blood, more than follow-up blood, showed ubiquitous expanded tumor TCRs.

This clonotype showed up just a few times. Its antigen is still unknown. Time point indicated: sample taken at primary tumor resection. V was shortened by 5 bases and J by 6 bases, with 19 bases between the two germline ends. This CDR3 contains 15 residues. The germline V gene encodes CDR1 LNHDA and CDR2 SQIVND (reference sequence). Sequencing was performed on PBMCs, taken at surgery. This clonotype was obtained from a male donor with early-stage non-small cell lung cancer. This chain joins TRBV19 and TRBJ2-5; perhaps TRBD2 as D (6 bases). In DNA form, the CDR3 reads TGTGCCAGTAGTCCCGAAGGGTGGGCGGGAAAGACCCAGTACTTC. Translated, it gives CASSPEGWAGKTQYF.